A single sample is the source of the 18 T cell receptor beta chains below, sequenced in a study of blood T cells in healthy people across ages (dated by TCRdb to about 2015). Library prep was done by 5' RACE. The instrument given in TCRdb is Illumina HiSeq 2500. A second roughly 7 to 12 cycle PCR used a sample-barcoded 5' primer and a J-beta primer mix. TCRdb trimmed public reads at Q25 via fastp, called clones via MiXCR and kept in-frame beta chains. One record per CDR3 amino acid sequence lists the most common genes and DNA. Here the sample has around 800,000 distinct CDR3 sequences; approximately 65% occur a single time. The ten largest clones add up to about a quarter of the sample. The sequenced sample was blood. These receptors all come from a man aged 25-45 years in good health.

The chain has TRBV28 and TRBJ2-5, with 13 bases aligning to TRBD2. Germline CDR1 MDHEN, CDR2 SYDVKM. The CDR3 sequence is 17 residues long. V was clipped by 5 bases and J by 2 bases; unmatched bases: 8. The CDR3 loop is CASSRPSTSGGQETQYF. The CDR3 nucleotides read TGTGCCAGCAGTCGCCCATCGACTAGCGGGGGGCAAGAGACCCAGTACTTC.

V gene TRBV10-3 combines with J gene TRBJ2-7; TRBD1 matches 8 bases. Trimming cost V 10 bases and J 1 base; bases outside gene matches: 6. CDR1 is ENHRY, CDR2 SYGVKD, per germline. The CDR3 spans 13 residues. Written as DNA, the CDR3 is TGTGCCACCTCACAGGGGGTGTCCTACGAGCAGTACTTC. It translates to CATSQGVSYEQYF.

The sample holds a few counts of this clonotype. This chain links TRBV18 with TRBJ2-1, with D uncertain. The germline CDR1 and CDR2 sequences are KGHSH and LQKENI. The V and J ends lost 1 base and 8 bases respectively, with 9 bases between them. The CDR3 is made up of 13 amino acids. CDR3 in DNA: TGTGCCAGCTCACCACGTTCTTCGGATGAGCAGTTCTTC. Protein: CASSPRSSDEQFF.

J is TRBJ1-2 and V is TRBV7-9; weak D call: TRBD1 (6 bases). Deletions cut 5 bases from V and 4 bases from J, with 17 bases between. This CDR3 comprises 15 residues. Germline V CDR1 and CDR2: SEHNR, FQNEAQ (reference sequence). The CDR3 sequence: CASSPYGGAGYGYTF. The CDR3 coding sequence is TGTGCCAGCAGCCCCTACGGGGGGGCAGGCTATGGCTACACCTTC.

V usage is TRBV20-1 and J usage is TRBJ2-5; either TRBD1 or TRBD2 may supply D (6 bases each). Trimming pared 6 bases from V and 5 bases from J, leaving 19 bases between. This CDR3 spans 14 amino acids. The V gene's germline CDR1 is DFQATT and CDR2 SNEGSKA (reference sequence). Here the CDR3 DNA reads TGCAGTGCCCGGATCCCGGGGGCGTGGGAGACCCAGTACTTC. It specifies CSARIPGAWETQYF.

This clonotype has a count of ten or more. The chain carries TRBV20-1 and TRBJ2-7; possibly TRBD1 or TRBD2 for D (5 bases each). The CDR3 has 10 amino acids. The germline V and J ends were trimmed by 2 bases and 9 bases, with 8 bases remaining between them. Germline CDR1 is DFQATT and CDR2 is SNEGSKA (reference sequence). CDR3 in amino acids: CSARNGGQYF. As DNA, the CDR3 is TGCAGTGCTAGAAATGGGGGGCAGTACTTC.

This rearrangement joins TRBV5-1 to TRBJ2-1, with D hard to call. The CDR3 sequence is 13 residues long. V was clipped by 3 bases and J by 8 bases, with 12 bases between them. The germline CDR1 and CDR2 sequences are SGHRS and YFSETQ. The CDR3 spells CASSWAVGYEQFF. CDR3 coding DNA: TGCGCCAGCAGCTGGGCCGTGGGGTATGAGCAGTTCTTC.

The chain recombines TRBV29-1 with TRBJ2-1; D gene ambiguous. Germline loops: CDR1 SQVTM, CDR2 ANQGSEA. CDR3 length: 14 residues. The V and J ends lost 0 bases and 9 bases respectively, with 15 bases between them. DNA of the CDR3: TGCAGCGTTGAAGAAAACAGCCCTTTAGGTGAGCAGTTCTTC. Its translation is CSVEENSPLGEQFF.

DNA for the CDR3: TGTGCCATCAGACCAGAGCGGGAGGGCCGGAATGAGCAGTTCTTC. This gives the protein CAIRPEREGRNEQFF. The chain joins TRBV10-3 to TRBJ2-1; 10 positions agree with TRBD2. CDR3 length: 15 amino acids. Germline CDR1 ENHRY, CDR2 SYGVKD. The V and J ends lost 6 bases and 7 bases, in that order; junction bases with no gene match: 9.

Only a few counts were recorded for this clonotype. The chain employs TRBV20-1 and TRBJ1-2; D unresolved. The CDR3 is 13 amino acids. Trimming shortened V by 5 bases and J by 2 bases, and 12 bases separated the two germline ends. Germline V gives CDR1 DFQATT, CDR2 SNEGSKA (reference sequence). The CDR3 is CSAPVPENYGYTF. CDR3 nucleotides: TGCAGTGCTCCTGTACCGGAAAACTATGGCTACACCTTC.

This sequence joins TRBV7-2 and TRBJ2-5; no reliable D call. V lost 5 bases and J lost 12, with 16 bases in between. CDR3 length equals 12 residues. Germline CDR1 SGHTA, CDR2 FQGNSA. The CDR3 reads CASSPEGFEKYF. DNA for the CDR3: TGTGCCAGCAGCCCCGAAGGTTTCGAGAAGTACTTC.

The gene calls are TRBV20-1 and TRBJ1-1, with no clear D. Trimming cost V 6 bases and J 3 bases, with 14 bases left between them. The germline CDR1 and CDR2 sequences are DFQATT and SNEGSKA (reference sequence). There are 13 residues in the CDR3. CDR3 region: CSARGDLDTEAFF. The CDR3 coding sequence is TGCAGTGCCCGCGGAGACTTGGACACTGAAGCTTTCTTT.

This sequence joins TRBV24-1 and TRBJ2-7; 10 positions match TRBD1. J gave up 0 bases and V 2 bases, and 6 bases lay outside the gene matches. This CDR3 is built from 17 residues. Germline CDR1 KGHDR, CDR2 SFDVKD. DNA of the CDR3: TGTGCCACCAGTGATTGGGCCCGGGACAGGGGCTCCTACGAGCAGTACTTC. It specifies CATSDWARDRGSYEQYF.

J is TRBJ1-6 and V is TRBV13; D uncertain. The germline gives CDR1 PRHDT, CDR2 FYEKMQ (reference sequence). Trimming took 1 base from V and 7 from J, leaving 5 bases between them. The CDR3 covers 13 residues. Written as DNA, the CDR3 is TGTGCCAGCAGCTTAGCACGGAATTCACCCCTCCACTTT. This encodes CASSLARNSPLHF.

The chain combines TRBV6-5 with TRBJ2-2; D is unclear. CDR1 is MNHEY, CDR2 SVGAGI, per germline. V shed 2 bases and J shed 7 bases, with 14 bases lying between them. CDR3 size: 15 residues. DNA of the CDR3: TGTGCCAGCAGTTACGGCTGGGCCAGGAACGGGGAGCTGTTTTTT. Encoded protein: CASSYGWARNGELFF.

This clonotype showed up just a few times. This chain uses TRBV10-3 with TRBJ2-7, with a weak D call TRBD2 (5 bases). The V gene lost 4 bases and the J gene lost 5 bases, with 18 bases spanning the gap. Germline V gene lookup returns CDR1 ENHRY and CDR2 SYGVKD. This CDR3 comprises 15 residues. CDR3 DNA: TGTGCCATCAGTGGGGAGAACTGGCGATTCGACGAGCAGTACTTC. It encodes CAISGENWRFDEQYF.

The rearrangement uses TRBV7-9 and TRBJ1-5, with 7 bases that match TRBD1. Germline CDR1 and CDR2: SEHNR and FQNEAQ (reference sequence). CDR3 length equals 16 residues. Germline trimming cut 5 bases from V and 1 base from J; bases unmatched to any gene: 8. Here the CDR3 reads CASSPGIQGSNQPQHF. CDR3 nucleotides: TGTGCCAGCAGCCCTGGGATACAGGGGAGCAATCAGCCCCAGCATTTT.

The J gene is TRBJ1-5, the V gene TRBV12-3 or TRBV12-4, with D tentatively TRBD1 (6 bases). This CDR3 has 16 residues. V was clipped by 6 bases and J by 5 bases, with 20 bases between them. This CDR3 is CASRGEDRLVDQPQHF. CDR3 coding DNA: TGTGCCAGCAGAGGCGAAGACAGGCTAGTGGATCAGCCCCAGCATTTT.